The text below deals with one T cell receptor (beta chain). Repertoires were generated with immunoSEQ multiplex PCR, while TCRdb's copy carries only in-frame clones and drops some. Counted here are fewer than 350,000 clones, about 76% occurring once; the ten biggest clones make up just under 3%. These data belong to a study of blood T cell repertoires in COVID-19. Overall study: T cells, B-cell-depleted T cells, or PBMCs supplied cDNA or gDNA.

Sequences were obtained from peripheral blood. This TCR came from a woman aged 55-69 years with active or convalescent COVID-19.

The CDR3 spells CASSLGLPFQETQYF. As DNA, the CDR3 is TGTGCCAGCAGCCTTGGACTACCTTTTCAAGAGACCCAGTACTTC. The chain combines TRBV7-9 with TRBJ2-5; D may be TRBD2 (6 bases). Trimming cost V 5 bases and J 2 bases, with 15 bases left between them. The CDR3 is 15 residues long. The germline gives CDR1 SEHNR, CDR2 FQNEAQ (reference sequence). Supplemented by reference TRBV7-9 and TRBJ2-5, the full variable domain reads DTGVSQNPRHKITKRGQNVTFRCDPISEHNRLYWYRQTLGQGPEFLTYFQNEAQLEKSRLLSDRFSAERPKGSFSTLEIQRTEQGDSAMYLCASSLGLPFQETQYFGPGTRLLVL.